This TCR beta chain was profiled in a study of blood T cell repertoires in COVID-19. The wider study: Spain, Italy and the United States supplied samples that represented acute and convalescent COVID-19. T cells, B-cell-depleted T cells, or PBMCs provided the cDNA or gDNA that served as material.

Original processing methods: Reference gene primer amplification gave nucleated cell count estimates. Sequencing was performed with immunoSEQ multiplex PCR; in TCRdb, only in-frame clones are kept and a portion is missing. That table furnishes V, J and clone size, whereas the DNA furnished D and trimming. The sample includes about 59,000 clones, about 73% seen only once; the top ten take roughly 14%. This CDR3 comprises 17 residues. V was clipped by 5 bases and J by 4 bases; unmatched bases: 13. Per the germline V gene, CDR1 is SGHTA and CDR2 is FQGTGA. The receptor comes from a woman aged 70-85 years with acute or convalescent COVID-19. The J gene is TRBJ1-1, the V gene TRBV7-3; 10 bases align to TRBD1. Input material: peripheral blood. CDR3 sequence (DNA): TGTGCCAGCAGCCCGACAGGGGGCAGCGGTAGAATCACTGAAGCTTTCTTT. This sequence encodes CASSPTGGSGRITEAFF.